The source of this T cell receptor (beta chain) is a study of blood T cell repertoires in COVID-19. In the authors' workflow: By means of reference gene primer amplification, nucleated cell counts were estimated. The data were produced by immunoSEQ multiplex PCR, yet TCRdb's version contains in-frame clones alone and is incomplete. V, J and clone size were drawn from that table, and D and trimming were deduced from the DNA. The repertoire includes around 290,000 clones, approximately 89% of them detected once, and 2.2% sits in the top ten. The V gene's germline CDR1 is LNHDA and CDR2 SQIVND (reference sequence). The length of the CDR3 is 15 residues. V was pared by 3 bases and J by 0 bases, with 10 bases between.

This clonotype originated in a woman aged 25 to 39 with COVID-19, enrolled during active disease. The chain employs TRBV19 and TRBJ2-3; D is perhaps TRBD1 (6 bases). The specimen sequenced was peripheral blood. This CDR3 reads CASSMGAVSTDTQYF. The DNA for the CDR3 is TGTGCCAGTAGTATGGGGGCGGTCAGCACAGATACGCAGTATTTT.